The next 18 T cell receptor beta chains were all read from a single sample in a study of PD-1 blockade in classical Hodgkin lymphoma. There was relapse after autologous stem cell transplantation in every patient, and there was variation in brentuximab vedotin exposure. Method: immunoSEQ multiplex PCR; TCRdb's copy keeps in-frame clones and lacks some. The table records 30,000 or so clones, approximately 70% of them present only once. The starting material was peripheral blood mononuclear cells (PBMCs), obtained before the second cycle of nivolumab. The receptors were sampled from a human donor with classical Hodgkin lymphoma.

The rearrangement links TRBV7-2 to TRBJ2-7; 7 nucleotides agree with TRBD2. CDR1 and CDR2 (germline): SGHTA, FQGNSA. Trimming removed 3 bases from V and 1 base from J; junction bases left unmatched: 6. The CDR3 covers 15 residues. The CDR3 spells CASSFWASGSYEQYF. The CDR3 DNA reads TGTGCCAGCAGCTTTTGGGCTAGCGGATCCTACGAGCAGTACTTC.

This chain connects TRBV19 to TRBJ1-2; D unclear. V was pared by 1 base and J by 2 bases, with 5 bases between. CDR3 length: 13 residues. The germline V gene has CDR1 LNHDA and CDR2 SQIVND (reference sequence). CDR3 sequence reads: CASSIAGNYGYTF. Here the CDR3 DNA reads TGTGCCAGTAGTATAGCCGGGAACTATGGCTACACCTTC.

This rearrangement joins TRBV6-1 to TRBJ1-4; the D is unclear. Trimming stripped 2 bases from V and 5 bases from J, with 15 bases between. The germline V gene has CDR1 MNHNS and CDR2 SASEGT. CDR3 length equals 16 residues. CDR3: CASSEWSGGRNEKLFF. For the CDR3, the DNA is TGTGCCAGCAGTGAATGGTCGGGCGGTCGGAATGAAAAACTGTTTTTT.

The chain recombines TRBV10-3 with TRBJ1-2; D unresolved. CDR3 size: 14 residues. Germline V CDR1 and CDR2: ENHRY, SYGVKD. The germline V and J ends were trimmed by 4 bases and 0 bases, with 9 bases remaining between them. The chain's CDR3 is CAISGGSPNYGYTF. CDR3 DNA: TGTGCCATCAGTGGAGGCAGCCCTAACTATGGCTACACCTTC.

The chain links TRBV28 to TRBJ2-5, with D perhaps TRBD1 (6 bases). The CDR3 runs to 15 residues. The germline V gene encodes CDR1 MDHEN and CDR2 SYDVKM. Trimming shortened V by 5 bases and J by 3 bases, and 16 bases separated the two germline ends. In DNA, the CDR3 is TGTGCCAGCAGTCTTACAGGGACCCCAAAAGAGACCCAGTACTTC. It translates to CASSLTGTPKETQYF. Together with reference TRBV28 and TRBJ2-5, the CDR3 gives the full variable domain: DVKVTQSSRYLVKRTGEKVFLECVQDMDHENMFWYRQDPGLGLRLIYFSYDVKMKEKGDIPEGYSVSREKKERFSLILESASTNQTSMYLCASSLTGTPKETQYFGPGTRLLVL.

This clone was seen only once. This rearrangement joins TRBV28 to TRBJ2-7, with D perhaps TRBD1 (5 bases). V lost 4 bases, J lost 3 bases, and 13 bases lay in between. The CDR3 covers 14 residues. Germline values: CDR1 MDHEN, CDR2 SYDVKM. CDR3 amino acids: CASSSPTGVYEQYF. The CDR3 nucleotides are TGTGCCAGCAGTTCCCCAACAGGAGTCTACGAGCAGTACTTC.

The chain carries TRBV4-1 and TRBJ2-3; D remains ambiguous. V was clipped by 0 bases and J by 0 bases, with 10 bases between them. In germline, CDR1 is MGHRA, CDR2 YSYEKL. The CDR3 runs 16 residues. CDR3 sequence reads: CASSQEGPTSTDTQYF. For the CDR3, the DNA is TGCGCCAGCAGCCAAGAAGGGCCTACTAGCACAGATACGCAGTATTTT.

CDR3 nucleotide sequence: TGTGCCAGCAAAAGGTTTGGCAGGGCGGAGACCCAGTACTTC. This codes for CASKRFGRAETQYF. The rearrangement joins TRBV27 to TRBJ2-5, with D possibly TRBD1 on 5 matching bases. V dropped 7 bases and J dropped 5 bases, with 17 bases sitting between them. CDR3 length: 14 amino acids. Per the germline V gene, CDR1 is MNHEY and CDR2 is SMNVEV (reference sequence).

This chain uses TRBV7-2 with TRBJ2-7, with 7 bases matching TRBD2. Per the germline V gene, CDR1 is SGHTA and CDR2 is FQGNSA. With V trimmed by 6 bases and J by 6 bases, 17 bases remained unmatched. This CDR3 is built from 16 residues. As DNA, the CDR3 is TGTGCCAGCAGTGTGGCTAGCGGTACCCTCATGAGCGAGCAGTACTTC. Its protein is CASSVASGTLMSEQYF.

The chain employs TRBV19 and TRBJ2-1; 9 bases are shared with TRBD2. Germline loops: CDR1 LNHDA, CDR2 SQIVND (reference sequence). The CDR3 length is 17 residues. V dropped 5 bases and J dropped 5; count of bases not matched to a gene: 13. This chain's CDR3 is CASSLLGGSGGHNEQFF. Written as DNA, the CDR3 is TGTGCCAGTAGTCTTCTGGGGGGTAGCGGGGGCCACAATGAGCAGTTCTTC.

The genes are TRBV7-2 and TRBJ2-7, with D uncertain. Per germline, CDR1 SGHTA and CDR2 FQGNSA. The CDR3 is 12 residues long. V lost 2 bases and J 4 bases, leaving 6 bases between the germline ends. CDR3 loop: CASSLTGYEQYF. CDR3 nucleotide sequence: TGTGCCAGCAGCTTAACCGGATACGAGCAGTACTTC.

This clone is labeled as medium-sized (0.01 to 0.1%). J is TRBJ2-7 and V is TRBV30; either TRBD1 or TRBD2 may fit D (6 bases each). Germline V CDR1 and CDR2: GTSNPN, SVGIG (reference sequence). V was shortened by 2 bases and J by 6 bases, with 11 bases between the two germline ends. The CDR3 runs 12 residues. The CDR3 reads CAWSLGGGEQYF. CDR3 nucleotides: TGTGCCTGGAGTTTAGGGGGAGGCGAGCAGTACTTC.

The genes are TRBV4-2 and TRBJ1-3; possibly TRBD1 for D (5 bases). The length of the CDR3 is 16 residues. Per germline, CDR1 LGHNA and CDR2 YNFKEQ. Deletions cut 4 bases from V and 0 bases from J, with 13 bases between. Written as DNA, the CDR3 is TGTGCCAGCAGCCCGGGGACGGCGGCCTCTGGAAACACCATATATTTT. Translation: CASSPGTAASGNTIYF.

The chain combines TRBV10-3 with TRBJ1-5; D might be TRBD1 (5 bases). This CDR3 comprises 16 residues. Germline values: CDR1 ENHRY, CDR2 SYGVKD. V gave up 4 bases and J gave up 1 base, with 14 bases separating them. The CDR3 region has the DNA TGTGCCATCAGTGGGGGCGGCCCGGGAAGCAATCAGCCCCAGCATTTT. Translated, it gives CAISGGGPGSNQPQHF.

The chain links TRBV11-1 to TRBJ1-6; no firm D call. V lost 3 bases, J lost 0 bases, and 15 bases lay in between. This CDR3 has 18 residues. From germline, CDR1 is SGHAT and CDR2 FQDESV (reference sequence). This CDR3 is CASSLSTSGSSYNSPLHF. Here the CDR3 DNA reads TGTGCCAGCAGCTTGTCAACGTCAGGATCCTCCTATAATTCACCCCTCCACTTT. The whole variable domain, remainder taken from reference TRBV11-1 and TRBJ1-6, is EAEVAQSPRYKITEKSQAVAFWCDPISGHATLYWYRQILGQGPELLVQFQDESVVDDSQLPKDRFSAERLKGVDSTLKIQPAELGDSAMYLCASSLSTSGSSYNSPLHFGNGTRLTVT.

The rearrangement uses TRBV18 and TRBJ2-2; TRBD2 aligns across 9 bases. This CDR3 has 17 amino acids. V lost 1 base to trimming and J lost 2 bases; unmatched junction nucleotides: 5. Germline assignment: CDR1 KGHSH and CDR2 LQKENI. In nucleotides, the CDR3 is TGTGCCAGCTCACCACTTCCTAGCGGGATAAACACCGGGGAGCTGTTTTTT. Amino acids: CASSPLPSGINTGELFF.

This chain joins TRBV6-1 and TRBJ2-7, with a possible D match to TRBD1 (6 bases). The CDR3 has 13 residues. Trimming cost V 4 bases and J 5 bases, with 12 bases left between them. CDR1 and CDR2 (germline): MNHNS, SASEGT. The CDR3 sequence is CASSATGPHEQYF. For the CDR3, the DNA is TGTGCCAGCAGTGCAACAGGGCCCCACGAGCAGTACTTC.

This clone counts as medium-sized. This rearrangement joins TRBV28 to TRBJ2-3; no reliable D call. Germline-derived CDR1 and CDR2 are MDHEN and SYDVKM. Trimming removed 6 bases from V and 2 bases from J, with 12 bases in between. The CDR3 covers 14 residues. CDR3 in amino acids: CASRESRDTDTQYF. The CDR3 bases are TGTGCCAGCAGGGAGTCAAGGGACACAGATACGCAGTATTTT.